The 23 T cell receptor beta chains presented below share a single source sample, sequenced in a study of CD8 T cells in Susac syndrome. Random hexamers were used to reverse transcribe 0.5 to 1 ug of RNA. TCRdb re-called the immunoSEQ multiplex PCR reads through MiXCR, storing one row per CDR3 protein. The repertoire holds roughly 200,000 distinct CDR3 sequences, with roughly 92% as singletons. Sequencing was done on a sample of CD4+ T cells from PBMCs. The receptors originated from a human donor in good health.

The chain uses TRBV7-9 and TRBJ2-7, with 8 nucleotides matching TRBD2. The V gene's germline CDR1 is SEHNR and CDR2 FQNEAQ (reference sequence). J was trimmed by 9 bases and V by 5 bases; bases with no gene match: 18. The CDR3 runs 16 residues. The CDR3 region has the DNA TGTGCCAGCAGCCCCTGGGGTAGCGGGAACCTACGTGGGCAGTACTTC. Residues: CASSPWGSGNLRGQYF.

The V call is TRBV20-1, the J call TRBJ2-3; D is perhaps TRBD1 or TRBD2 (5 bases each). V lost 7 bases and J lost 4, with 18 bases in between. Germline V CDR1 and CDR2: DFQATT, SNEGSKA (reference sequence). The CDR3 is 14 residues long. CDR3 protein: CSGRWGPRADTQYF. In DNA form, the CDR3 reads TGCAGTGGGAGGTGGGGACCGAGGGCAGATACGCAGTATTTT.

This chain connects TRBV27 to TRBJ2-7, with D possibly matching TRBD1 (6 bases). This CDR3 has 13 amino acids. Deletions cut 8 bases from V and 3 bases from J, with 14 bases between. CDR1 is MNHEY, CDR2 SMNVEV, per germline (reference sequence). Here the CDR3 reads CASSPGHHYEQYV. DNA of the CDR3: TGTGCCAGCTCTCCGGGACACCACTACGAGCAGTACGTC.

This clonotype occurred once. This chain connects TRBV28 to TRBJ2-5; TRBD2 matches 14 bases. With V trimmed by 4 bases and J by 5 bases, 9 bases remained unmatched. The CDR3 totals 17 residues. The germline V gene has CDR1 MDHEN and CDR2 SYDVKM. The CDR3 loop is CASSWGLAGVKRETQYF. Here the CDR3 DNA reads TGTGCCAGCAGTTGGGGACTAGCGGGGGTCAAGAGGGAGACCCAGTACTTC.

The chain uses TRBV24-1 and TRBJ2-3; no definite D call. Trimming removed 1 base at V and 0 bases at J, with 4 bases between. The CDR3 is 14 amino acids. Germline CDR1 is KGHDR and CDR2 is SFDVKD. DNA of the CDR3: TGTGCCACCAGTGATTTTGACAGCACAGATACGCAGTATTTT. This codes for CATSDFDSTDTQYF.

This clonotype was seen just once. J is TRBJ1-3 and V is TRBV29-1, with unresolved D. This CDR3 is built from 11 residues. Germline CDR1 reads SQVTM; CDR2 reads ANQGSEA. The CDR3 is CSAHSGNTIYF. The DNA of the CDR3 is TGCAGTGCCCACTCTGGAAACACCATATATTTT.

The chain links TRBV29-1 to TRBJ1-5; D gene ambiguous. The germline V and J ends were trimmed by 4 bases and 2 bases, with 12 bases remaining between them. CDR1 is SQVTM and CDR2 is ANQGSEA in the germline V gene. The CDR3 totals 14 residues. CDR3 bases: TGCAGCGTTGGAGAGTCGACCCGCAATCAGCCCCAGCATTTT. Residues: CSVGESTRNQPQHF.

The rearrangement uses TRBV27 and TRBJ2-2, with D possibly matching TRBD1 (6 bases). The germline CDR1 and CDR2 sequences are MNHEY and SMNVEV (reference sequence). Deletions cut 6 bases from V and 4 bases from J, with 15 bases between. The CDR3 runs 15 residues. In DNA, the CDR3 is TGTGCCAGCAGGTCACAGGGATCGGGCACCGGGGAGCTGTTTTTT. The encoded protein is CASRSQGSGTGELFF.

The rearrangement links TRBV5-1 to TRBJ1-2; D is possibly TRBD1 (5 bases). V shed 6 bases and J shed 4 bases, with 16 bases lying between them. This CDR3 contains 14 residues. The V gene's germline CDR1 is SGHRS and CDR2 YFSETQ. Written as DNA, the CDR3 is TGCGCCAGCAAAGACGATGGGACGGCCTATGGCTACACCTTC. It encodes CASKDDGTAYGYTF.

This chain connects TRBV10-2 to TRBJ1-1; no clear D gene. Per germline, CDR1 WSHSY and CDR2 SAAADI. V was cut by 6 bases and J by 5 bases, with 7 bases left in between. This CDR3 is 11 amino acids long. In DNA form, the CDR3 reads TGCGCCAGCAGGGAGGCAACTGAAGCTTTCTTT. Amino acids: CASREATEAFF.

This clonotype showed up just once. The chain carries TRBV12-3 or TRBV12-4 and TRBJ2-1; possible D gene TRBD2, 5 bases. The CDR3 contains 14 residues. Trimming removed 3 bases at V and 7 bases at J, with 13 bases between. The CDR3 DNA sequence: TGTGCCAGCAGTTTTTTACTAGAGCGGAATGAGCAGTTCTTC. Its translation is CASSFLLERNEQFF.

V and J are TRBV12-3 or TRBV12-4 and TRBJ2-1, with a tentative D call TRBD1 (6 bases). V gave up 6 bases and J gave up 10 bases, with 10 bases separating them. This CDR3 contains 11 residues. CDR3 region: CASRGRGEQFF. The CDR3 DNA reads TGTGCCAGCAGGGGAAGGGGGGAGCAGTTCTTC.

The gene calls are TRBV20-1 and TRBJ1-6; 8 bases match TRBD1. The germline CDR1 and CDR2 sequences are DFQATT and SNEGSKA (reference sequence). The CDR3 contains 14 residues. V shed 6 bases, J shed 8 bases, and the junction held 9 bases outside the gene matches. DNA of the CDR3: TGCAGTGCCAGGACAGGGAGCGTGGATTCACCCCTCCACTTT. It translates to CSARTGSVDSPLHF.

The chain is built from TRBV15 and TRBJ2-6; D unclear. CDR1 LNHNV and CDR2 YYDKDF come from the germline V gene (reference sequence). V was clipped by 0 bases and J by 0 bases, with 3 bases between them. This CDR3 is 15 amino acids long. CDR3 amino acids: CATSREGSGANVLTF. CDR3 DNA: TGTGCCACCAGCAGAGAAGGCTCTGGGGCCAACGTCCTGACTTTC.

The chain uses TRBV18 and TRBJ1-2; 9 positions agree with TRBD1. Trimming at V came to 3 bases and at J to 5 bases, leaving 10 bases not matched to a gene. The CDR3 extends over 16 amino acids. The germline V gene has CDR1 KGHSH and CDR2 LQKENI. The CDR3, as DNA: TGTGCCAGCTCACCCCCCGGGACAGGGAACCTTTATGGCTACACCTTC. Its protein is CASSPPGTGNLYGYTF.

The chain couples TRBV19 to TRBJ1-2; a weak D match, TRBD1 (5 bases). Trimming pared 10 bases from V and 8 bases from J, leaving 17 bases between. Germline V gene sequence: CDR1 LNHDA, CDR2 SQIVND (reference sequence). The CDR3 spans 12 residues. This CDR3 reads CATGGRISGYTF. The CDR3 nucleotides read TGTGCCACCGGGGGGAGGATATCGGGCTACACCTTC.

This clonotype was recorded only once. This chain connects TRBV20-1 to TRBJ2-1; tentatively, D is TRBD2 (5 bases). This CDR3 is built from 15 residues. Germline V CDR1 and CDR2: DFQATT, SNEGSKA (reference sequence). V lost 5 bases and J lost 0, with 14 bases in between. The CDR3 coding sequence is TGCAGTGCTCTTCCGGAGGTGGGCTCCTACAATGAGCAGTTCTTC. It specifies CSALPEVGSYNEQFF.

The CDR3 region has the DNA TGTGCCACCAGTGATAACAACAGAGGAGAGACCCAGTACTTC. Translation gives CATSDNNRGETQYF. This rearrangement joins TRBV24-1 to TRBJ2-5; D is unclear. The CDR3 length is 14 residues. Germline V gene lookup returns CDR1 KGHDR and CDR2 SFDVKD. V lost 3 bases to trimming and J lost 4 bases, with 11 bases between them.

The CDR3 is CASSKPPETQYF. The CDR3 bases are TGTGCCAGCTCGAAACCCCCAGAGACCCAGTACTTC. V usage is TRBV18 and J usage is TRBJ2-5; D is uncertain. This CDR3 has 12 residues. V dropped 6 bases and J dropped 4 bases, with 9 bases sitting between them. Per the germline V gene, CDR1 is KGHSH and CDR2 is LQKENI.

The CDR3 DNA follows: TGTGCCATCAGTAAAGCGGGGGGAGGGGGAGATGAGCAGTTCTTC. Translating it yields CAISKAGGGGDEQFF. The chain employs TRBV10-3 and TRBJ2-1, with 9 bases fitting TRBD2. The germline gives CDR1 ENHRY, CDR2 SYGVKD. The trim removed 5 bases at V and 8 bases at J, leaving 10 bases unmatched. The CDR3 consists of 15 residues.

This chain joins TRBV27 and TRBJ2-7, with D maybe TRBD1 (6 bases). V was cut by 3 bases and J by 4 bases, with 13 bases left in between. This CDR3 comprises 14 residues. In germline, CDR1 is MNHEY, CDR2 SMNVEV (reference sequence). The CDR3 sequence is CASSFRGWAYEQYF. As DNA, the CDR3 is TGTGCCAGCAGTTTCAGGGGATGGGCTTACGAGCAGTACTTC.

The J gene is TRBJ1-2, the V gene TRBV12-3 or TRBV12-4, with 8 positions matching TRBD1. The length of the CDR3 is 13 residues. The V segment lost 6 bases and the J segment 5 bases; nucleotides outside the gene matches: 5. The CDR3 region is CASRQGQGYGYTF. In DNA, the CDR3 is TGTGCCAGCAGACAAGGACAGGGTTATGGCTACACCTTC.

V is TRBV7-8 and J is TRBJ2-5; D perhaps matches TRBD2 (5 bases). CDR1 and CDR2 from the germline V gene are SGHVS and FQNEAQ. V lost 1 base, J lost 1 base, and 10 bases lay in between. The CDR3 sequence is 15 residues long. As DNA, the CDR3 is TGTGCCAGCAGCTTAGGGTCTAGCCGCCAAGAGACCCAGTACTTC. Encoded protein: CASSLGSSRQETQYF.